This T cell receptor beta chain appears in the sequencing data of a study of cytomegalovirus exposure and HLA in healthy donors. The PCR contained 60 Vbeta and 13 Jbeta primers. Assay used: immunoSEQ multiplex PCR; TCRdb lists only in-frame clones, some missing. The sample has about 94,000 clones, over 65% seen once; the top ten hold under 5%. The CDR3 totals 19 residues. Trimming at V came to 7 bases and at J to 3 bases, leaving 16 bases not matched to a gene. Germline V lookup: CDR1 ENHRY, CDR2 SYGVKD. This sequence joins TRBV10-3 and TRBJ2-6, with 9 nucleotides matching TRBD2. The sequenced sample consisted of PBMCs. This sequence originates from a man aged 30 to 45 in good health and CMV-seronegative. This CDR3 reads CAIKTGTSSHPLGANVLTF. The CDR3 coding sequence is TGTGCCATCAAAACCGGGACTAGCTCCCACCCCCTTGGGGCCAACGTCCTGACTTTC.